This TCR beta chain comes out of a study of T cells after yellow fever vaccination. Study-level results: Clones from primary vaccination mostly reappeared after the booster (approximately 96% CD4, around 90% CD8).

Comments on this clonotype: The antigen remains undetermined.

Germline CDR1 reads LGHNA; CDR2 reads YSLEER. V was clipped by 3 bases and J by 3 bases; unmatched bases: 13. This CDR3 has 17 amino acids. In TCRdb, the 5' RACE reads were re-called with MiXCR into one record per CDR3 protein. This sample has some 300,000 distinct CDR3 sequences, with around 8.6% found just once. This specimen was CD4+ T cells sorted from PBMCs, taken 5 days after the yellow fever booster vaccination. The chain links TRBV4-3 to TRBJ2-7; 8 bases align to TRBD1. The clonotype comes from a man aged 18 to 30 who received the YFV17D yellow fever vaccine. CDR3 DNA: TGCGCCAGCAGCCAGGGTATGAGTACAGGGGGTGGCTACGAGCAGTACTTC. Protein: CASSQGMSTGGGYEQYF.